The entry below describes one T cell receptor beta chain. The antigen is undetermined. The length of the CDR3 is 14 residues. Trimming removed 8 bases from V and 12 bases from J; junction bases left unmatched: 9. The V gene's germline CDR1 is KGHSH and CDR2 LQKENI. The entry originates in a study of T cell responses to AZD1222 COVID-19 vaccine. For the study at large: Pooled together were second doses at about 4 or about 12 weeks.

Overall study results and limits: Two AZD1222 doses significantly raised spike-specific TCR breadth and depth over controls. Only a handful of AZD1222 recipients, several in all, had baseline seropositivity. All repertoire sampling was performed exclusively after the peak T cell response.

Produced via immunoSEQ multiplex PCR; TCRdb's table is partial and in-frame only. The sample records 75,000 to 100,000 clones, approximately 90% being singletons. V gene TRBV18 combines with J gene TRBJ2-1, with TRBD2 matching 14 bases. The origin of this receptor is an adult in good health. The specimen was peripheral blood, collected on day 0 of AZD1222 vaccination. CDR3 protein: CASAKGLAGAWQFF. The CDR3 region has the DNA TGTGCCAGCGCTAAGGGACTAGCGGGGGCATGGCAGTTCTTC.